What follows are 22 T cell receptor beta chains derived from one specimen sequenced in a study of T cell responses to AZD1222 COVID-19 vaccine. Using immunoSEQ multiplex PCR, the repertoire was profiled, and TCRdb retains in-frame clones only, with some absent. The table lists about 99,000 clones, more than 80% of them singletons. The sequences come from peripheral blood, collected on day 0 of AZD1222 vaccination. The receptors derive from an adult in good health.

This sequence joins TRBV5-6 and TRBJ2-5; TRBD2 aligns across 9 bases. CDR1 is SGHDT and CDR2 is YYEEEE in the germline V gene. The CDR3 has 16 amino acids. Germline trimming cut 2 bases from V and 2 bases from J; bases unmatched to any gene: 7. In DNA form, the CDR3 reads TGTGCCAGCAGCTTCGGCCTAGCGGGGTCGCAAGAGACCCAGTACTTC. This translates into CASSFGLAGSQETQYF.

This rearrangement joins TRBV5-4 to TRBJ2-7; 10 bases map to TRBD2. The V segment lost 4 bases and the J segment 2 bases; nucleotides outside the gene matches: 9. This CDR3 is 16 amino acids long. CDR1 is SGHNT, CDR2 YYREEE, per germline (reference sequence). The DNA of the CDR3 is TGTGCCAGCAGCCTCCTGAGAGCGGGGGGGCCCTACGAGCAGTACTTC. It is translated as CASSLLRAGGPYEQYF.

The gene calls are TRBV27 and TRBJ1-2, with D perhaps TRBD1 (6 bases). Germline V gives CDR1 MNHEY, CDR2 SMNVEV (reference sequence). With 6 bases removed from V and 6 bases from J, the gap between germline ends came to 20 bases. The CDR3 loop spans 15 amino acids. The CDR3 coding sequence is TGTGCCAGCAGCCCCGTCGGGGGGGCGCAAAATGGCTACACCTTC. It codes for CASSPVGGAQNGYTF.

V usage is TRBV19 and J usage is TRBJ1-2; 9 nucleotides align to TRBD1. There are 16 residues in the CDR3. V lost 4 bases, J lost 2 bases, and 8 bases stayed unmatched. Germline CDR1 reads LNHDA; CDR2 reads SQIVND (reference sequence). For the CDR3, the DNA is TGTGCCAGTAGTACCCTACCGGGACAGGGAAACTATGGCTACACCTTC. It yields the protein CASSTLPGQGNYGYTF. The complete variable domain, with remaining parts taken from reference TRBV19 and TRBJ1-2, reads DGGITQSPKYLFRKEGQNVTLSCEQNLNHDAMYWYRQDPGQGLRLIYYSQIVNDFQKGDIAEGYSVSREKKESFPLTVTSAQKNPTAFYLCASSTLPGQGNYGYTFGSGTRLTVV.

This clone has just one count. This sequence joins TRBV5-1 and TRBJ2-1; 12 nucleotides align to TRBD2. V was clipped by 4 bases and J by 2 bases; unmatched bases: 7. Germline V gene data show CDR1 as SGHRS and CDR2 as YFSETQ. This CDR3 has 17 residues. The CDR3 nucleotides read TGCGCCAGCAGCAGGGGACTAGCGGGTGAAGCCTACAATGAGCAGTTCTTC. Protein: CASSRGLAGEAYNEQFF.

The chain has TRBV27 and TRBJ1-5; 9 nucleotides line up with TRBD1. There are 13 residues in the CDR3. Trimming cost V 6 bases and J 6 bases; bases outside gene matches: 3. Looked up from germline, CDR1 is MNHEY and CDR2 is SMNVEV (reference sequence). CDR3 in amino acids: CASRGQGGQPQHF. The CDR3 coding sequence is TGTGCCAGCAGGGGACAGGGAGGTCAGCCCCAGCATTTT.

In DNA form, the CDR3 reads TGCGCCAGCACCTCGATAGCGGGAGTTACAGATACGCAGTATTTT. Amino acid sequence: CASTSIAGVTDTQYF. The chain links TRBV5-1 to TRBJ2-3; TRBD2 matches at 9 bases. The V gene's germline CDR1 is SGHRS and CDR2 YFSETQ. The CDR3 has 15 residues. With V trimmed by 6 bases and J by 3 bases, 8 bases remained unmatched.

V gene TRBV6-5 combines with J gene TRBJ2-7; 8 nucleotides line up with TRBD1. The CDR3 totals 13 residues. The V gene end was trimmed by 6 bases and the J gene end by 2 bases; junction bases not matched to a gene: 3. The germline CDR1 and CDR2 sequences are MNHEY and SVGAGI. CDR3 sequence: CASRNRGAYEQYF. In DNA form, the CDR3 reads TGTGCCAGCAGAAACAGGGGGGCCTACGAGCAGTACTTC.

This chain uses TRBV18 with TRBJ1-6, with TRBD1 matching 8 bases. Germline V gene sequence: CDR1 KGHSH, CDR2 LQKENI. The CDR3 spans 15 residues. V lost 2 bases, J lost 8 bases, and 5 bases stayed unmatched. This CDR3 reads CASSPMTGVHSPLHF. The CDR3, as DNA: TGTGCCAGCTCACCAATGACAGGGGTTCATTCACCCCTCCACTTT. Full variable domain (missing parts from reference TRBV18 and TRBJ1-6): NAGVMQNPRHLVRRRGQEARLRCSPMKGHSHVYWYRQLPEEGLKFMVYLQKENIIDESGMPKERFSAEFPKEGPSILRIQQVVRGDSAAYFCASSPMTGVHSPLHFGNGTRLTVT.

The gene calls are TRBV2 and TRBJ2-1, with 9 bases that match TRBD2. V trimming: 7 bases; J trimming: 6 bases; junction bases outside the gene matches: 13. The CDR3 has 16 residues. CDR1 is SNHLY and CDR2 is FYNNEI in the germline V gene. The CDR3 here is CASTLRGRGGINEQFF. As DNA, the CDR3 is TGTGCCAGCACCCTCCGGGGGCGGGGGGGCATCAATGAGCAGTTCTTC.

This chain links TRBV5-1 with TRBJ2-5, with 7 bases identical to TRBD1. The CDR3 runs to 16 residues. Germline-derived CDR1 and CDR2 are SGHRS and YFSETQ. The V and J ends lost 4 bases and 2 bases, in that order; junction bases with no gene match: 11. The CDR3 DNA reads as TGCGCCAGCAGCGTCGGGACAGTGGGGGTTCAAGAGACCCAGTACTTC. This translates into CASSVGTVGVQETQYF.

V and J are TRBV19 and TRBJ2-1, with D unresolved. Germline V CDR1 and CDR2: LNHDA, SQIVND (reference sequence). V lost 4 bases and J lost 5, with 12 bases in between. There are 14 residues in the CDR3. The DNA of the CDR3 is TGTGCCAGTAGTAACCGACGAAGCGACAATGAGCAGTTCTTC. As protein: CASSNRRSDNEQFF.

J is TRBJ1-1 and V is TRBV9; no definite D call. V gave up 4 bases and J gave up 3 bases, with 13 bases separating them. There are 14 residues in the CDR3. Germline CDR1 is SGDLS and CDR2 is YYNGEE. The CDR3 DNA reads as TGTGCCAGCAGCTTATCCTCGGTGGACACTGAAGCTTTCTTT. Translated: CASSLSSVDTEAFF.

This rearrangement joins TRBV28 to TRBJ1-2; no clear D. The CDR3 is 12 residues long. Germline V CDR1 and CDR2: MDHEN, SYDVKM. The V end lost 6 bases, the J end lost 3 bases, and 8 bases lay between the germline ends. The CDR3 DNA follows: TGTGCCAGCAGCCCCTCCCACTATGGCTACACCTTC. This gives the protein CASSPSHYGYTF.

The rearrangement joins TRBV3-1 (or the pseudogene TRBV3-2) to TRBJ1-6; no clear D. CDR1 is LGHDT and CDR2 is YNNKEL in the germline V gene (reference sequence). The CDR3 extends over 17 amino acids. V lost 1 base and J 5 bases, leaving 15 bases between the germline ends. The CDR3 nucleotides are TGTGCCAGCAGCCAAGCGAGTATGGGAGGTAATAATTCACCCCTCCACTTT. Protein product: CASSQASMGGNNSPLHF.

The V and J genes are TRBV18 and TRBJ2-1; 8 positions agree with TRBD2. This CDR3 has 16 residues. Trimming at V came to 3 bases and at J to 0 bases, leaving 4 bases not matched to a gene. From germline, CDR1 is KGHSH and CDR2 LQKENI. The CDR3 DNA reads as TGTGCCAGCTCACCCCCGAGCGGGGGCTCCTACAATGAGCAGTTCTTC. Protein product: CASSPPSGGSYNEQFF.

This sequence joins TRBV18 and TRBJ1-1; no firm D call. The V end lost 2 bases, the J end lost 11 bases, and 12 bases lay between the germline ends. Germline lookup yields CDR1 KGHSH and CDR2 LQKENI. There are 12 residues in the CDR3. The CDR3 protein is CASSPWAEEAFF. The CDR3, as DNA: TGTGCCAGCTCACCATGGGCTGAGGAGGCTTTCTTT.

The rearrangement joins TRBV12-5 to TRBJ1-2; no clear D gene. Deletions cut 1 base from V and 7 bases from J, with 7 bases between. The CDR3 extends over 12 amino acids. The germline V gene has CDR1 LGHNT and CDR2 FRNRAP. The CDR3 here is CASGLALGGYTF. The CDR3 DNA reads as TGTGCTAGTGGTTTGGCGTTAGGTGGCTACACCTTC.

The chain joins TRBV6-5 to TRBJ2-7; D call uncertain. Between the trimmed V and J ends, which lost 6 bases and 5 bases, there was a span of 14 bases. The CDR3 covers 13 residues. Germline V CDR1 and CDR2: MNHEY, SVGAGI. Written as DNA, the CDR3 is TGTGCCAGCAGAGCATCGGCAGACGACGAGCAGTACTTC. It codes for CASRASADDEQYF.

The CDR3 DNA is TGTGCCAGCAGCCAAGTGGGACCGCATAGCACAGATACGCAGTATTTT. Its protein is CASSQVGPHSTDTQYF. The V call is TRBV14, the J call TRBJ2-3; D assignment may be TRBD1 or TRBD2 (5 bases each). Trimming took off 1 base at V and 0 bases at J, with 11 bases between the two ends. This CDR3 spans 16 amino acids. Germline values: CDR1 SGHDN, CDR2 FVKESK.

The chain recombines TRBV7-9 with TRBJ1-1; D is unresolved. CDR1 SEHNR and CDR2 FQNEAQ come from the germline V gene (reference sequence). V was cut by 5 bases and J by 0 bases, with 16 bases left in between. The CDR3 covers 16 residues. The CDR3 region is CASSPWELLMNTEAFF. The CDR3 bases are TGTGCCAGCAGCCCTTGGGAACTCCTTATGAACACTGAAGCTTTCTTT.

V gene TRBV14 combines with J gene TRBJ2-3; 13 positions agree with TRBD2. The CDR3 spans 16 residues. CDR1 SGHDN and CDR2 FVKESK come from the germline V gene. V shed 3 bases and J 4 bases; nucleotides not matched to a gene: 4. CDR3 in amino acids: CASSHGTSGVPDTQYF. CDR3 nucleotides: TGTGCCAGCAGCCACGGGACTAGCGGGGTGCCAGATACGCAGTATTTT.